These 21 T cell receptor beta chains originate from one sample sequenced in a study of naive and memory T cell subsets. RNA was extracted from approximately 2.4 ml of whole blood of healthy adults. For blood and skin samples, reverse transcription used TCR alpha and beta constant primers. TCRdb recomputed calls from the 5' RACE reads with MiXCR, one row per CDR3 protein. The repertoire holds about 26,000 distinct CDR3 sequences, with around 25% as singletons. The receptor source for this set is a female donor in good health.

By sample share, this clonotype is medium-sized (0.01 to 0.1%). The chain links TRBV28 to TRBJ1-2; TRBD1 might be the D (5 bases). This CDR3 is 19 amino acids long. The germline V and J ends were trimmed by 5 bases and 4 bases, with 29 bases remaining between them. Germline V gene data show CDR1 as MDHEN and CDR2 as SYDVKM. CDR3 DNA: TGTGCCAGCAGTCTTCCCCCTCAAGTCTCGGATAGGGGTAGCTATGGCTACACCTTC. Amino acid sequence: CASSLPPQVSDRGSYGYTF.

Ten or more counts support this clonotype. This chain joins TRBV6-6 and TRBJ2-7; D is possibly TRBD1 (7 bases). V was shortened by 2 bases and J by 7 bases, with 18 bases between the two germline ends. CDR1 is MNHNY, CDR2 SVGAGI, per germline (reference sequence). The CDR3 is made up of 15 amino acids. The CDR3 loop is CASSYPRGQAGEQYF. CDR3 DNA sequence: TGTGCCAGCAGTTACCCCCGCGGACAGGCGGGGGAGCAGTACTTC.

Ten or more counts support this clonotype. This chain links TRBV7-2 with TRBJ2-5, with 10 bases aligning to TRBD2. Germline V gene lookup returns CDR1 SGHTA and CDR2 FQGNSA. The CDR3 runs to 17 residues. Trimming removed 3 bases from V and 5 bases from J; junction bases left unmatched: 12. The DNA for the CDR3 is TGTGCCAGCAGCTTTTCAATCAGCGGGGGGGCCTTGGAGACCCAGTACTTC. Encoded protein: CASSFSISGGALETQYF.

The V gene is TRBV12-3 or TRBV12-4, the J gene TRBJ1-2; D gene uncertain. Trimming took 5 bases from V and 2 from J, leaving 15 bases between them. The CDR3 is 15 amino acids. The CDR3 loop reads CASSTRLRGNYGYTF. In nucleotides, the CDR3 is TGTGCCAGCAGTACCCGACTTCGAGGGAACTATGGCTACACCTTC.

Written as DNA, the CDR3 is TGTGCCAGCAGCTCCCTCTTATCGGCTCGCGGGGGGGCAGTTGAGCAGTTCTTC. Its protein product is CASSSLLSARGGAVEQFF. The chain carries TRBV7-2 and TRBJ2-1, with TRBD2 identical over 9 bases. This CDR3 is 18 amino acids long. The germline CDR1 and CDR2 sequences are SGHTA and FQGNSA. The V and J ends lost 4 bases and 9 bases, in that order; junction bases with no gene match: 19.

This chain connects TRBV20-1 to TRBJ2-3, with TRBD2 identical over 7 bases. This CDR3 is 13 amino acids long. V lost 3 bases, J lost 5 bases, and 5 bases stayed unmatched. Germline V lookup: CDR1 DFQATT, CDR2 SNEGSKA (reference sequence). The CDR3 sequence: CSARGRGRDTQYF. The CDR3 DNA follows: TGCAGTGCTAGGGGGAGGGGCAGAGATACGCAGTATTTT.

This chain links TRBV6-2 or TRBV6-3 with TRBJ2-7; tentatively, D is TRBD2 (5 bases). Trimming cost V 6 bases and J 2 bases, with 11 bases left between them. This CDR3 has 13 residues. Germline-derived CDR1 and CDR2 are MNHEY and SVGEGT. The CDR3 sequence is CASRTLGAYEQYF. The DNA of the CDR3 is TGTGCCAGCAGAACCCTGGGAGCCTACGAGCAGTACTTC.

This clonotype ranks as medium-sized (0.01 to 0.1%). V usage is TRBV7-2 and J usage is TRBJ1-6, with D unresolved. Germline CDR1 SGHTA, CDR2 FQGNSA. The CDR3 sequence is 18 residues long. V shed 4 bases and J shed 6 bases, with 22 bases lying between them. CDR3 amino acids: CASSYGPRGGISNSPLHF. For the CDR3, the DNA is TGTGCCAGCAGCTACGGGCCGCGGGGAGGGATAAGTAATTCACCCCTCCACTTT.

By share of the sample, this clonotype is medium-sized. The chain is built from TRBV6-5 and TRBJ1-2; TRBD1 is a possible D gene (5 bases). The germline CDR1 and CDR2 sequences are MNHEY and SVGAGI. Trimming shortened V by 3 bases and J by 4 bases, and 9 bases separated the two germline ends. The CDR3 spans 13 residues. The CDR3 reads CASSYSQGYGYTF. The CDR3 DNA is TGTGCCAGCAGTTATAGTCAGGGCTATGGCTACACCTTC.

This clonotype is categorized as medium-sized. As DNA, the CDR3 is TGTGCCAGCAGTTTGGAGGGAGGGAATAGTATGAACACTGAAGCTTTCTTT. Its translation: CASSLEGGNSMNTEAFF. The chain combines TRBV6-5 with TRBJ1-1; D is unresolved. With 4 bases removed from V and 0 bases from J, the gap between germline ends came to 18 bases. Germline assignment: CDR1 MNHEY and CDR2 SVGAGI. CDR3 length: 17 amino acids.

This clonotype was recorded at least ten times. The chain is built from TRBV4-3 and TRBJ2-5; no clear D. The CDR3 is 16 residues long. Trimming stripped 0 bases from V and 2 bases from J, with 13 bases between. Germline CDR1 reads LGHNA; CDR2 reads YSLEER. The CDR3 DNA is TGCGCCAGCAGCCAAGAACAAGGCAGGTATCAAGAGACCCAGTACTTC. Its protein is CASSQEQGRYQETQYF.

The CDR3 nucleotides are TGTGCCAGCAGCTTCGGGCTAGTAAGCAATGAGCAGTTCTTC. It encodes CASSFGLVSNEQFF. This sequence joins TRBV7-2 and TRBJ2-1; no reliable D call. Looked up from germline, CDR1 is SGHTA and CDR2 is FQGNSA. V lost 3 bases, J lost 6 bases, and 12 bases lay in between. This CDR3 region has 14 residues.

V gene TRBV12-3 or TRBV12-4 combines with J gene TRBJ1-5; no clear D. Trimming left V 4 bases short and J 1 base short, with 8 bases between. CDR3 length equals 14 residues. The CDR3 sequence: CASSYGQSNQPQHF. In nucleotides, the CDR3 is TGTGCCAGCAGTTACGGGCAGAGCAATCAGCCCCAGCATTTT.

This clonotype occurred many times. The chain is built from TRBV5-1 and TRBJ2-3, with a tentative D call TRBD2 (6 bases). The germline V gene encodes CDR1 SGHRS and CDR2 YFSETQ. Trimming shortened V by 0 bases and J by 4 bases, and 15 bases separated the two germline ends. CDR3 size: 16 residues. CDR3 coding DNA: TGCGCCAGCAGCTTGGTCGCGGGGACCCACTCAGATACGCAGTATTTT. The encoded protein is CASSLVAGTHSDTQYF.

This clonotype appeared many times. The chain joins TRBV20-1 to TRBJ1-1; TRBD1 is a possible D gene (5 bases). The CDR3 has 16 residues. Germline CDR1 is DFQATT and CDR2 is SNEGSKA (reference sequence). The V end lost 3 bases, the J end lost 1 base, and 18 bases lay between the germline ends. The DNA for the CDR3 is TGCAGTGCTAGTTCTCCTTCATGGGGCAAGAACACTGAAGCTTTCTTT. Translated: CSASSPSWGKNTEAFF.

The V call is TRBV7-3, the J call TRBJ2-5; D is tentatively TRBD1 or TRBD2 (5 bases each). The V and J ends lost 1 base and 4 bases respectively, with 7 bases between them. CDR3 length: 13 amino acids. Germline V gives CDR1 SGHTA, CDR2 FQGTGA. DNA of the CDR3: TGTGCCAGCAGCTTAAACGGGGCAGAGACCCAGTACTTC. It specifies CASSLNGAETQYF.

The chain has TRBV2 and TRBJ2-3; no definite D call. The V gene lost 2 bases and the J gene lost 4 bases, with 7 bases spanning the gap. Germline lookup yields CDR1 SNHLY and CDR2 FYNNEI. This CDR3 contains 13 residues. The CDR3 coding sequence is TGTGCCAGCAGTGAAAGAGCCCCAGATACGCAGTATTTT. Amino acids: CASSERAPDTQYF.

This clonotype was found many times. The chain links TRBV10-1 to TRBJ2-1; 7 bases fit TRBD1. V shed 4 bases and J 6 bases; nucleotides not matched to a gene: 9. Looked up from germline, CDR1 is WNHNN and CDR2 is SYGVQD (reference sequence). This CDR3 has 15 residues. The CDR3 region is CASSGRRQGSNEQFF. As DNA, the CDR3 is TGCGCCAGCAGTGGACGGCGACAGGGAAGCAATGAGCAGTTCTTC.

The chain uses TRBV29-1 and TRBJ1-1; a possible D gene is TRBD1 (5 bases). The V end was cut by 7 bases, the J end by 8 bases, with 20 bases between. Germline V gene lookup returns CDR1 SQVTM and CDR2 ANQGSEA. This CDR3 spans 13 amino acids. The CDR3 DNA follows: TGCAGCGCCCAACGCGGGGCTCGAGGGGAAGCTTTCTTT. Its protein product is CSAQRGARGEAFF.

This clonotype was seen only a few times. The chain combines TRBV6-5 with TRBJ1-2; D is perhaps TRBD1 (5 bases). The CDR3 has 11 amino acids. With 8 bases removed from V and 4 bases from J, the gap between germline ends came to 8 bases. The germline CDR1 and CDR2 sequences are MNHEY and SVGAGI. CDR3 sequence: CASYQGYGYTF. The DNA for the CDR3 is TGTGCCAGCTACCAGGGCTATGGCTACACCTTC.

This chain connects TRBV20-1 to TRBJ2-7; the D gene is possibly TRBD1 (5 bases). The germline V gene has CDR1 DFQATT and CDR2 SNEGSKA (reference sequence). The CDR3 has 11 residues. V was clipped by 6 bases and J by 1 base, with 7 bases between them. CDR3 in DNA: TGCAGTGCGGCAGGGTCCTACGAGCAGTACTTC. As protein: CSAAGSYEQYF.